These 29 T cell receptor beta chains were all obtained from the same sample, sequenced in a study of PD-1 blockade in classical Hodgkin lymphoma. Noted time point: cycle 4 day 1 (C4D1), after six to seven weeks of nivolumab. After autologous stem cell transplantation all patients relapsed, and prior brentuximab vedotin exposure differed between cohorts. Clones were read by immunoSEQ multiplex PCR, and TCRdb kept only the in-frame ones, dropping some. Of 100,000 or so clones in the sample, 89% are singletons; the top ten hold 19%. The sequences come from peripheral blood mononuclear cells (PBMCs), collected before the fourth cycle of nivolumab. All receptors derive from a human donor with classical Hodgkin lymphoma.

This chain joins TRBV7-9 and TRBJ2-7; 8 bases line up with TRBD2. The V gene end was trimmed by 1 base and the J gene end by 5 bases; junction bases not matched to a gene: 13. Per germline, CDR1 SEHNR and CDR2 FQNEAQ (reference sequence). The CDR3 length is 17 residues. The CDR3 is CASSLVIVTLAEHEQYF. The CDR3 DNA follows: TGTGCCAGCAGCTTAGTTATAGTGACACTAGCGGAACACGAGCAGTACTTC.

This clone occurred a few times. V is TRBV6-1 and J is TRBJ1-1; D is undetermined. In germline, CDR1 is MNHNS, CDR2 SASEGT. The CDR3 consists of 15 residues. V lost 2 bases to trimming and J lost 2 bases, with 12 bases between them. The CDR3 reads CASSEIHGRNTEAFF. CDR3 sequence (DNA): TGTGCCAGCAGTGAAATTCACGGGCGAAACACTGAAGCTTTCTTT.

This chain joins TRBV7-6 and TRBJ1-3, with no clear D. The CDR3 is 17 residues long. Germline CDR1 reads SGHVS; CDR2 reads FNYEAQ. V dropped 5 bases and J dropped 0 bases, with 17 bases sitting between them. The CDR3, as DNA: TGTGCCAGCAGCCCCCAAAGGATGATAGCCTCTGGAAACACCATATATTTT. The encoded protein is CASSPQRMIASGNTIYF.

V and J are TRBV13 and TRBJ2-7; 11 positions agree with TRBD2. CDR1 PRHDT and CDR2 FYEKMQ come from the germline V gene (reference sequence). V gave up 5 bases and J gave up 6 bases; unmatched junction bases: 9. This CDR3 spans 15 amino acids. CDR3 DNA sequence: TGTGCCAGCAGCCCCGACGGGACTAGCGGAGCCGAGCAGTACTTC. Translated, it gives CASSPDGTSGAEQYF.

This clone appeared once. The chain is built from TRBV5-1 and TRBJ2-1; TRBD2 matches 14 bases. With 5 bases clipped from V and 0 bases from J, the junction kept 10 bases outside the gene matches. Germline V CDR1 and CDR2: SGHRS, YFSETQ. CDR3 length: 19 residues. The CDR3 sequence: CASSPGLAGGPSSYNEQFF. In DNA form, the CDR3 reads TGCGCCAGCAGTCCCGGACTAGCGGGAGGACCTTCCTCCTACAATGAGCAGTTCTTC. The full variable domain, with the rest looked up from reference TRBV5-1 and TRBJ2-1, is KAGVTQTPRYLIKTRGQQVTLSCSPISGHRSVSWYQQTPGQGLQFLFEYFSETQRNKGNFPGRFSGRQFSNSRSEMNVSTLELGDSALYLCASSPGLAGGPSSYNEQFFGPGTRLTVL.

V gene TRBV6-6 combines with J gene TRBJ2-2; TRBD2 agrees at 7 bases. The germline V gene encodes CDR1 MNHNY and CDR2 SVGAGI (reference sequence). CDR3 size: 16 residues. J was trimmed by 3 bases and V by 7 bases; bases with no gene match: 11. The CDR3 nucleotides read TGTGCCAGCACGAGACTAGCCCTGCGAGACACCGGGGAGCTGTTTTTT. It specifies CASTRLALRDTGELFF.

V and J are TRBV15 and TRBJ2-1; 7 bases are a match to TRBD2. Germline CDR1 is LNHNV and CDR2 is YYDKDF (reference sequence). The CDR3 spans 16 residues. J gave up 6 bases and V 6 bases, and 14 bases lay outside the gene matches. The CDR3 is CATRSAGDPARNEQFF. The DNA of the CDR3 is TGTGCCACCAGGTCCGCGGGGGATCCCGCACGCAATGAGCAGTTCTTC.

V usage is TRBV11-2 and J usage is TRBJ2-1, with D uncertain. V was shortened by 8 bases and J by 4 bases, with 12 bases between the two germline ends. CDR1 is SGHAT, CDR2 FQNNGV, per germline. The CDR3 extends over 13 amino acids. The DNA of the CDR3 is TGTGCCAGCTCCGTGTTGGGGTACAATGAGCAGTTCTTC. Residues: CASSVLGYNEQFF.

The V call is TRBV7-9, the J call TRBJ1-2; D ambiguous. Germline V CDR1 and CDR2: SEHNR, FQNEAQ (reference sequence). V lost 1 base to trimming and J lost 6 bases, with 6 bases between them. The CDR3 sequence is 12 residues long. The CDR3 bases are TGTGCCAGCAGCTTAGGGGGTAATGGCTACACCTTC. Amino acids: CASSLGGNGYTF.

The chain recombines TRBV4-3 with TRBJ2-7; TRBD2 matches 9 bases. Germline assignment: CDR1 LGHNA and CDR2 YSLEER. V lost 1 base and J lost 2; bases outside the gene matches: 6. CDR3 size: 16 residues. The CDR3 nucleotides read TGCGCCAGCAGCCAAGGACGAGCGGGAGGAGCCTACGAGCAGTACTTC. The encoded protein is CASSQGRAGGAYEQYF.

The V and J genes are TRBV7-8 and TRBJ1-4; D unresolved. The CDR3 spans 17 residues. Germline lookup yields CDR1 SGHVS and CDR2 FQNEAQ. Trimming cost V 1 base and J 3 bases, with 15 bases left between them. As DNA, the CDR3 is TGTGCCAGCAGCTTAGAATCGCGGGCGGCGTCTAATGAAAAACTGTTTTTT. This gives the protein CASSLESRAASNEKLFF.

J is TRBJ1-1 and V is TRBV5-6; D not certain. Trimming shortened V by 2 bases and J by 3 bases, and 8 bases separated the two germline ends. The CDR3 has 13 amino acids. Looked up from germline, CDR1 is SGHDT and CDR2 is YYEEEE. The CDR3 sequence is CASSLSFDTEAFF. In DNA, the CDR3 is TGTGCCAGCAGCTTATCGTTTGACACTGAAGCTTTCTTT.

The CDR3 is CASSSRQETQYF. CDR3 DNA: TGTGCCAGCAGTTCCCGCCAAGAGACCCAGTACTTC. The V and J genes are TRBV27 and TRBJ2-5; D remains ambiguous. Germline CDR1 MNHEY, CDR2 SMNVEV (reference sequence). Deletions cut 4 bases from V and 1 base from J, with 4 bases between. The length of the CDR3 is 12 residues.

The chain is built from TRBV6-5 and TRBJ2-7; D might be TRBD2 (5 bases). V was trimmed by 2 bases and J by 5 bases, leaving 16 bases between them. The CDR3 spans 15 residues. In germline, CDR1 is MNHEY, CDR2 SVGAGI. DNA of the CDR3: TGTGCCAGCAGTTACCAATCACCCCCCGGGGACGAGCAGTACTTC. It translates to CASSYQSPPGDEQYF.

The chain carries TRBV6-1 and TRBJ1-5, with unresolved D. V gave up 2 bases and J gave up 2 bases, with 13 bases separating them. The CDR3 has 16 amino acids. CDR1 is MNHNS and CDR2 is SASEGT in the germline V gene. DNA of the CDR3: TGTGCCAGCAGTGAAATGGACCGCCTCCGCAATCAGCCCCAGCATTTT. Translating it yields CASSEMDRLRNQPQHF.

V usage is TRBV10-3 and J usage is TRBJ2-3; weak D call: TRBD2 (6 bases). This CDR3 spans 17 amino acids. Germline V gives CDR1 ENHRY, CDR2 SYGVKD. The V gene lost 3 bases and the J gene lost 0 bases, with 16 bases spanning the gap. The CDR3 sequence: CAISDPLAGRSTDTQYF. The CDR3 region has the DNA TGTGCCATCAGTGATCCCTTGGCGGGGCGGAGCACAGATACGCAGTATTTT.

The chain joins TRBV2 to TRBJ2-5, with 8 bases identical to TRBD1. J gave up 4 bases and V 1 base, and 5 bases lay outside the gene matches. The CDR3 length is 15 residues. The germline V gene has CDR1 SNHLY and CDR2 FYNNEI. CDR3 nucleotide sequence: TGTGCCAGCAGTGAAGGGACAGGGAAAAGAGAGACCCAGTACTTC. Its translation: CASSEGTGKRETQYF.

The chain links TRBV7-9 to TRBJ1-1; D perhaps matches TRBD1 (6 bases). The germline V and J ends were trimmed by 5 bases and 6 bases, with 22 bases remaining between them. CDR1 and CDR2 (germline): SEHNR, FQNEAQ (reference sequence). CDR3 length: 16 residues. CDR3 DNA: TGTGCCAGCAGCCCTAGGGGTGGGCAGGGGATTTCTGAAGCTTTCTTT. Protein sequence: CASSPRGGQGISEAFF. Together with reference TRBV7-9 and TRBJ1-1, the CDR3 gives the full variable domain: DTGVSQNPRHKITKRGQNVTFRCDPISEHNRLYWYRQTLGQGPEFLTYFQNEAQLEKSRLLSDRFSAERPKGSFSTLEIQRTEQGDSAMYLCASSPRGGQGISEAFFGQGTRLTVV.

The genes are TRBV7-2 and TRBJ1-2; TRBD1 matches at 8 bases. This CDR3 is built from 17 residues. The ends lost 5 bases at V and 4 bases at J; junction bases unmatched: 15. Germline CDR1 and CDR2: SGHTA and FQGNSA. The CDR3 nucleotides read TGTGCCAGCAGCCCCCCCGCAGGGGGCGCAGCTGGCTATGGCTACACCTTC. Translation gives CASSPPAGGAAGYGYTF. The full variable domain, completed using reference TRBV7-2 and TRBJ1-2, is GAGVSQSPSNKVTEKGKDVELRCDPISGHTALYWYRQSLGQGLEFLIYFQGNSAPDKSGLPSDRFSAERTGGSVSTLTIQRTQQEDSAVYLCASSPPAGGAAGYGYTFGSGTRLTVV.

The chain links TRBV25-1 to TRBJ1-2, with no clear D. CDR3 length: 14 amino acids. Germline lookup yields CDR1 MGHDK and CDR2 SYGVNS. Trimming shortened V by 1 base and J by 2 bases, and 8 bases separated the two germline ends. This CDR3 is CASSEFGGNYGYTF. The CDR3 nucleotides read TGTGCCAGCAGTGAATTCGGTGGGAACTATGGCTACACCTTC.

The chain has TRBV6-5 and TRBJ1-1; perhaps TRBD1 as D (5 bases). This CDR3 has 14 amino acids. With 8 bases removed from V and 4 bases from J, the gap between germline ends came to 17 bases. CDR1 and CDR2 (germline): MNHEY, SVGAGI. The CDR3 DNA sequence: TGTGCCAGCTCCCAGGGTCCAGGGCCCACTGAAGCTTTCTTT. Translation: CASSQGPGPTEAFF.

The chain is built from TRBV19 and TRBJ2-1; the D is unclear. Trimming took 7 bases from V and 0 from J, leaving 7 bases between them. Germline lookup yields CDR1 LNHDA and CDR2 SQIVND (reference sequence). The CDR3 length is 13 residues. The CDR3 sequence is CASKDDSYNEQFF. The CDR3 DNA is TGTGCCAGTAAGGACGACTCCTACAATGAGCAGTTCTTC.

The rearrangement joins TRBV5-1 to TRBJ2-7; D is unclear. CDR3 length: 11 residues. CDR1 and CDR2 from the germline V gene are SGHRS and YFSETQ. V dropped 3 bases and J dropped 0 bases, with 1 base sitting between them. CDR3 in amino acids: CASSSSYEQYF. The CDR3 DNA sequence: TGCGCCAGCAGCTCCTCCTACGAGCAGTACTTC.

This chain links TRBV6-1 with TRBJ1-2, with 9 bases that match TRBD1. CDR1 is MNHNS, CDR2 SASEGT, per germline. This CDR3 is 14 amino acids long. V lost 7 bases to trimming and J lost 4 bases; unmatched junction nucleotides: 7. CDR3 sequence: CASNPDRGGYGYTF. The CDR3 DNA follows: TGTGCCAGCAACCCCGACAGGGGGGGCTATGGCTACACCTTC.

The chain couples TRBV6-5 to TRBJ1-1; D unresolved. CDR3 length: 14 residues. V was cut by 0 bases and J by 1 base, with 6 bases left in between. Germline V CDR1 and CDR2: MNHEY, SVGAGI. CDR3 coding DNA: TGTGCCAGCAGTTACTCCCCGGGGAACACTGAAGCTTTCTTT. Its translation is CASSYSPGNTEAFF.

The rearrangement links TRBV7-9 to TRBJ1-2; D uncertain. Germline assignment: CDR1 SEHNR and CDR2 FQNEAQ (reference sequence). V lost 1 base and J lost 6, with 18 bases in between. This CDR3 has 16 residues. CDR3 loop: CASSLGLVDDENGYTF. DNA of the CDR3: TGTGCCAGCAGCTTAGGGCTCGTAGACGACGAGAATGGCTACACCTTC.

The chain is built from TRBV2 and TRBJ1-5; TRBD1 might be the D (6 bases). The V gene's germline CDR1 is SNHLY and CDR2 FYNNEI. The V end was cut by 7 bases, the J end by 4 bases, with 14 bases between. The CDR3 has 14 amino acids. Here the CDR3 reads CASTWDTENQPQHF. CDR3 nucleotides: TGTGCCAGCACTTGGGACACGGAAAATCAGCCCCAGCATTTT.

J is TRBJ2-3 and V is TRBV19; 7 bases line up with TRBD2. CDR3 size: 16 residues. Germline assignment: CDR1 LNHDA and CDR2 SQIVND (reference sequence). V gave up 1 base and J gave up 6 bases; unmatched junction bases: 10. For the CDR3, the DNA is TGTGCCAGTAGTATAGGGGTCGGGAGGAGGTCGGATACGCAGTATTTT. It is translated as CASSIGVGRRSDTQYF.

This chain uses TRBV7-2 with TRBJ2-3, with D perhaps TRBD1 (5 bases). This CDR3 comprises 14 residues. Germline loops: CDR1 SGHTA, CDR2 FQGNSA. Trimming cost V 1 base and J 6 bases, with 11 bases left between them. DNA for the CDR3: TGTGCCAGCAGCTTAGGGACATGGGCGGATACGCAGTATTTT. The encoded protein is CASSLGTWADTQYF.